This T cell receptor beta chain was captured by sequencing in a study of blood T cell repertoires in COVID-19. Study at large: There were acute and convalescent COVID-19 samples, and they came from the United States, Italy and Spain. T cells, B-cell-depleted T cells, or PBMCs provided the cDNA or gDNA that served as material.

This CDR3 region has 15 residues. The V end lost 9 bases, the J end lost 1 base, and 17 bases lay between the germline ends. Germline loops: CDR1 SNHLY, CDR2 FYNNEI. Per the study methods: Amplification from reference gene primers served as the basis for estimated nucleated cell counts. Sequenced by immunoSEQ multiplex PCR; TCRdb stores in-frame clones only, minus some. The D gene and trimming were derived from the DNA, and the V and J assignments and clone size from that table. Of roughly 87,000 clones in the sample, 80% to 90% were seen once. The sequenced sample was peripheral blood. The sequence was collected from a woman of 80 years or more with active COVID-19. The J gene is TRBJ2-3, the V gene TRBV2; TRBD1 is a possible D gene (6 bases). CDR3 sequence reads: CARGGPGVRTDTQYF. The CDR3, as DNA: TGTGCCAGAGGGGGTCCAGGGGTGCGCACAGATACGCAGTATTTT.